Below, 24 T cell receptor beta chains from the same sample are listed, as sequenced in a study of CD8 T cells in Susac syndrome. Reverse transcription of about 0.45 to 1 ug RNA was performed with random hexamers. TCRdb independently ran MiXCR on the immunoSEQ multiplex PCR reads; one entry per CDR3 protein. Altogether 150,000 or so distinct CDR3 sequences are present, 90% to 95% being singletons, with the ten largest covering roughly 0.19%. Sequenced input: CD8+ T cells from PBMCs. The origin of the receptors is a human donor with multiple sclerosis.

The chain recombines TRBV19 with TRBJ2-1; the D is unclear. V lost 3 bases and J 2 bases, leaving 5 bases between the germline ends. The CDR3 has 13 amino acids. CDR1 and CDR2 from the germline V gene are LNHDA and SQIVND (reference sequence). The CDR3 loop reads CASSILAYNEQFF. For the CDR3, the DNA is TGTGCCAGTAGTATCTTGGCCTACAATGAGCAGTTCTTC.

This CDR3 reads CASSQAGTANNEQFF. The CDR3 region has the DNA TGTGCCAGCAGCCAGGCCGGGACAGCGAACAATGAGCAGTTCTTC. V gene TRBV3-1 combines with J gene TRBJ2-1; 7 nucleotides agree with TRBD1. The CDR3 loop spans 15 amino acids. The ends lost 3 bases at V and 5 bases at J; junction bases unmatched: 7. In germline, CDR1 is LGHDT, CDR2 YNNKEL (reference sequence).

CDR3 bases: TGTGCCAGCAGTCAGACTAGCAAGGGTGTGGGGAACAATGAGCAGTTCTTC. Its protein product is CASSQTSKGVGNNEQFF. J is TRBJ2-1 and V is TRBV13; 7 nucleotides line up with TRBD2. The length of the CDR3 is 17 residues. Germline V CDR1 and CDR2: PRHDT, FYEKMQ (reference sequence). The ends lost 6 bases at V and 5 bases at J; junction bases unmatched: 16.

This clonotype was found once. This chain connects TRBV20-1 to TRBJ2-5; 14 bases map to TRBD2. V dropped 1 base and J dropped 5; count of bases not matched to a gene: 6. Germline V lookup: CDR1 DFQATT, CDR2 SNEGSKA (reference sequence). There are 16 residues in the CDR3. CDR3 region: CSARGRLAGGRETQYF. CDR3 DNA sequence: TGCAGTGCTAGAGGAAGACTAGCGGGGGGGAGGGAGACCCAGTACTTC.

The V call is TRBV29-1, the J call TRBJ2-6; D is uncertain. Germline loops: CDR1 SQVTM, CDR2 ANQGSEA. The V gene lost 0 bases and the J gene lost 0 bases, with 9 bases spanning the gap. There are 16 residues in the CDR3. CDR3 DNA sequence: TGCAGCGTTGAAGATCGCCCAGCCTCTGGGGCCAACGTCCTGACTTTC. Translation: CSVEDRPASGANVLTF. The full variable domain, with the rest looked up from reference TRBV29-1 and TRBJ2-6, is SAVISQKPSRDICQRGTSLTIQCQVDSQVTMMFWYRQQPGQSLTLIATANQGSEATYESGFVIDKFPISRPNLTFSTLTVSNMSPEDSSIYLCSVEDRPASGANVLTFGAGSRLTVL.

J is TRBJ2-2 and V is TRBV7-9, with D possibly matching TRBD2 (5 bases). V dropped 10 bases and J dropped 6 bases, with 15 bases sitting between them. The CDR3 runs 13 residues. CDR1 SEHNR and CDR2 FQNEAQ come from the germline V gene (reference sequence). The CDR3 region is CATHPGGSGELFF. CDR3 DNA sequence: TGTGCCACCCATCCAGGAGGCTCCGGGGAGCTGTTTTTT. Complete variable domain (other parts from reference TRBV7-9 and TRBJ2-2): DTGVSQNPRHKITKRGQNVTFRCDPISEHNRLYWYRQTLGQGPEFLTYFQNEAQLEKSRLLSDRFSAERPKGSFSTLEIQRTEQGDSAMYLCATHPGGSGELFFGEGSRLTVL.

The CDR3 DNA reads TGCGCCACCGAATCCCCGGGGCAATACGAGCAGTACTTC. This sequence encodes CATESPGQYEQYF. This chain links TRBV10-2 with TRBJ2-7; D might be TRBD1 or TRBD2, each matching 5 bases. The CDR3 runs to 13 residues. V was trimmed by 10 bases and J by 4 bases, leaving 17 bases between them. CDR1 and CDR2 from the germline V gene are WSHSY and SAAADI.

The chain recombines TRBV7-9 with TRBJ2-1, with TRBD1 as a possible D gene (6 bases). Trimming pared 2 bases from V and 8 bases from J, leaving 19 bases between. Per germline, CDR1 SEHNR and CDR2 FQNEAQ (reference sequence). This CDR3 comprises 16 residues. CDR3 DNA: TGTGCCAGCAGCTTAAACCAGGGACACGGTTTCTATGAGCAGTTCTTC. This sequence encodes CASSLNQGHGFYEQFF.

The chain is built from TRBV4-1 and TRBJ2-1, with 11 nucleotides matching TRBD2. Trimming took 0 bases from V and 6 from J; bases not matched to a gene: 4. There are 16 residues in the CDR3. Per germline, CDR1 MGHRA and CDR2 YSYEKL. CDR3 loop: CASSQEWLAGGNEQFF. As DNA, the CDR3 is TGCGCCAGCAGCCAAGAATGGCTAGCGGGGGGCAATGAGCAGTTCTTC.

The V gene is TRBV20-1, the J gene TRBJ1-2, with D perhaps TRBD1 (5 bases). The CDR3 extends over 13 amino acids. Trimming removed 1 base at V and 2 bases at J, with 8 bases between. In germline, CDR1 is DFQATT, CDR2 SNEGSKA (reference sequence). The CDR3 DNA is TGCAGTGCTAGAGTTCCAGGGAACTATGGCTACACCTTC. This gives the protein CSARVPGNYGYTF.

The V gene is TRBV20-1, the J gene TRBJ1-2, with a possible D match to TRBD1 (6 bases). Trimming shortened V by 0 bases and J by 0 bases, and 11 bases separated the two germline ends. The CDR3 has 15 residues. Germline V CDR1 and CDR2: DFQATT, SNEGSKA (reference sequence). Here the CDR3 DNA reads TGCAGTGCTAGAGATTTACAGGGTGCTAACTATGGCTACACCTTC. It translates to CSARDLQGANYGYTF.

This clonotype was observed once. V gene TRBV20-1 combines with J gene TRBJ1-6; D is unresolved. From germline, CDR1 is DFQATT and CDR2 SNEGSKA (reference sequence). The CDR3 runs to 14 residues. With 0 bases removed from V and 6 bases from J, the gap between germline ends came to 9 bases. The CDR3 here is CSARDRKLNSPLHF. The CDR3 DNA is TGCAGTGCTAGAGATCGGAAACTTAATTCACCCCTCCACTTT.

The rearrangement links TRBV20-1 to TRBJ2-1, with TRBD2 matching over 10 bases. Trimming at V came to 3 bases and at J to 4 bases, leaving 6 bases not matched to a gene. CDR1 is DFQATT and CDR2 is SNEGSKA in the germline V gene (reference sequence). The CDR3 is 15 amino acids. In DNA form, the CDR3 reads TGCAGTGCTAGGGGACTAGCGAGACTTTACAATGAGCAGTTCTTC. The encoded protein is CSARGLARLYNEQFF.

The J gene is TRBJ1-1, the V gene TRBV28, with a possible D match to TRBD1 (5 bases). V was cut by 5 bases and J by 0 bases, with 7 bases left in between. Germline CDR1 reads MDHEN; CDR2 reads SYDVKM. There are 13 residues in the CDR3. This CDR3 is CASSQTVNTEAFF. The CDR3 coding sequence is TGTGCCAGCAGTCAGACAGTGAACACTGAAGCTTTCTTT. The full variable domain, its missing parts supplied by reference TRBV28 and TRBJ1-1, is DVKVTQSSRYLVKRTGEKVFLECVQDMDHENMFWYRQDPGLGLRLIYFSYDVKMKEKGDIPEGYSVSREKKERFSLILESASTNQTSMYLCASSQTVNTEAFFGQGTRLTVV.

This clonotype was seen a single time. The J gene is TRBJ1-1, the V gene TRBV20-1, with D unresolved. V lost 5 bases and J 4 bases, leaving 5 bases between the germline ends. Germline V lookup: CDR1 DFQATT, CDR2 SNEGSKA (reference sequence). The CDR3 length is 10 residues. DNA of the CDR3: TGCAGTGCTGAATCCACTGAAGCTTTCTTT. It yields the protein CSAESTEAFF.

The J gene is TRBJ1-2, the V gene TRBV30; 7 nucleotides match TRBD1. This CDR3 contains 16 residues. CDR1 is GTSNPN and CDR2 is SVGIG in the germline V gene (reference sequence). Trimming took 5 bases from V and 7 from J; bases not matched to a gene: 19. CDR3 protein: CAWGIGTANQMGGYTF. DNA of the CDR3: TGTGCCTGGGGGATCGGGACAGCGAACCAAATGGGTGGCTACACCTTC. The full variable domain, with the rest looked up from reference TRBV30 and TRBJ1-2, is SQTIHQWPATLVQPVGSPLSLECTVEGTSNPNLYWYRQAAGRGLQLLFYSVGIGQISSEVPQNLSASRPQDRQFILSSKKLLLSDSGFYLCAWGIGTANQMGGYTFGSGTRLTVV.

The chain joins TRBV19 to TRBJ2-1, with D hard to call. The CDR3 sequence is 15 residues long. Deletions cut 5 bases from V and 2 bases from J, with 13 bases between. The germline gives CDR1 LNHDA, CDR2 SQIVND (reference sequence). CDR3 nucleotides: TGTGCCAGTAGTCTCGACGCGCGCACCTACAATGAGCAGTTCTTC. It encodes CASSLDARTYNEQFF.

In the case of this clonotype: One junction end disagrees with the germline gene, perhaps due to a read error. V usage is TRBV9 and J usage is TRBJ1-5; no reliable D call. CDR3 length: 12 amino acids. CDR1 SGDLS and CDR2 YYNGEE come from the germline V gene. CDR3 nucleotide sequence: TGTGCCAGCGGCGTTCAGGATCAGCCCCAGCATTTT. The encoded protein is CASGVQDQPQHF.

This clonotype showed up just once. This chain uses TRBV27 with TRBJ2-3; 7 bases are shared with TRBD2. The J segment lost 3 bases and the V segment lost 0 bases, leaving 6 bases of the junction unmatched. This CDR3 has 16 amino acids. Per germline, CDR1 MNHEY and CDR2 SMNVEV (reference sequence). The CDR3: CASSLSAGPGTDTQYF. The CDR3 DNA is TGTGCCAGCAGTTTATCAGCGGGGCCTGGGACAGATACGCAGTATTTT.

The V gene is TRBV12-3 or TRBV12-4, the J gene TRBJ2-7; TRBD2 matches at 10 bases. Trimming removed 6 bases from V and 5 bases from J; junction bases left unmatched: 10. The CDR3 consists of 15 residues. In nucleotides, the CDR3 is TGTGCCAGCAGCCCACTAGCGGGGTGGTTGGACGAGCAGTACTTC. Translation: CASSPLAGWLDEQYF.

V usage is TRBV30 and J usage is TRBJ1-2; maybe TRBD1 (5 bases). The CDR3 contains 13 residues. The germline gives CDR1 GTSNPN, CDR2 SVGIG (reference sequence). Trimming took off 0 bases at V and 6 bases at J, with 11 bases between the two ends. The CDR3 DNA sequence: TGTGCCTGGAGTGTTGGGACGCGAAATGGCTACACCTTC. Amino acids: CAWSVGTRNGYTF. The variable domain in full, completed from reference TRBV30 and TRBJ1-2, reads SQTIHQWPATLVQPVGSPLSLECTVEGTSNPNLYWYRQAAGRGLQLLFYSVGIGQISSEVPQNLSASRPQDRQFILSSKKLLLSDSGFYLCAWSVGTRNGYTFGSGTRLTVV.

The chain combines TRBV4-2 with TRBJ2-3; possible D gene TRBD1, 6 bases. Between the trimmed V and J ends, which lost 5 bases and 0 bases, there was a span of 12 bases. This CDR3 is 15 amino acids long. Germline V gene lookup returns CDR1 LGHNA and CDR2 YNFKEQ. The chain's CDR3 is CASSDRDISTDTQYF. The CDR3 DNA is TGTGCCAGCAGCGACCGGGACATCAGCACAGATACGCAGTATTTT.

The chain carries TRBV12-5 and TRBJ1-1; no definite D call. The ends were cut back, 1 base at V and 7 bases at J, with 7 bases in the middle. Germline CDR1 and CDR2: LGHNT and FRNRAP. The CDR3 sequence is 12 residues long. This chain's CDR3 is CASGLGGIEAFF. CDR3 DNA: TGTGCTAGTGGTTTGGGGGGAATTGAAGCTTTCTTT.

This sequence joins TRBV20-1 and TRBJ2-7, with D possibly being TRBD1 (5 bases). Trimming removed 6 bases from V and 0 bases from J, with 21 bases in between. Germline-derived CDR1 and CDR2 are DFQATT and SNEGSKA (reference sequence). The CDR3 has 16 residues. CDR3 in DNA: TGCAGTGCCGACAAAGGGGTGGCGCCGAGCTCCTACGAGCAGTACTTC. Protein sequence: CSADKGVAPSSYEQYF.